The 8 T cell receptor beta chains presented below share a single source sample, sequenced in a study of alternative splicing in chronic myeloid leukemia remission. Study background: Trial remission samples were taken at major or complete molecular response, at 12 or 24 months.

Libraries were built from poly-A-enriched mRNA from 0.75 to 1 ug total RNA. TCRdb derives one entry per CDR3 protein from the bulk RNA-seq reads, leaving out DNA. The table shows around 560 distinct CDR3 sequences, with around 95% occurring only once. The sample here was PBMCs or total blood leukocytes (not recorded which), taken during remission. The receptors originated from an adult with chronic myeloid leukemia.

The CDR3 region is CASSFSRGNSPLHF. The chain uses TRBV7-2 and TRBJ1-6. The CDR3 is 14 residues long. CDR1 is SGHTA, CDR2 FQGNSA, per germline.

The V gene is TRBV4-3, the J gene TRBJ2-1. The germline CDR1 and CDR2 sequences are LGHNA and YSLEER. The CDR3 extends over 14 amino acids. The CDR3 is CASSPSTAYNEQFF.

This chain connects TRBV20-1 to TRBJ1-5. This CDR3 has 13 amino acids. Per the germline V gene, CDR1 is DFQATT and CDR2 is SNEGSKA (reference sequence). This CDR3 is CSASLTVNQPQHF.

The chain combines TRBV7-3 with TRBJ1-5. The CDR3 loop spans 13 amino acids. In germline, CDR1 is SGHTA, CDR2 FQGTGA. CDR3 in amino acids: CASSPQGGQPQHF.

V and J are TRBV28 and TRBJ1-5. Germline values: CDR1 MDHEN, CDR2 SYDVKM. This CDR3 has 14 residues. CDR3 region: CASSPVNSNQPQHF.

In this sample, this clonotype turned up once. The chain employs TRBV5-1 and TRBJ1-4. From germline, CDR1 is SGHRS and CDR2 YFSETQ. The CDR3 runs 16 residues. The CDR3 loop reads CASSLSYRLSPFGLFF.

The chain combines TRBV5-8 with TRBJ1-5. This CDR3 region has 16 residues. From germline, CDR1 is SGHTS and CDR2 YDEGEE. CDR3 loop: CASSQYRGGGNQPQHF. The full variable domain, rest sourced from reference TRBV5-8 and TRBJ1-5, is EAGVTQSPTHLIKTRGQQATLRCSPISGHTSVYWYQQALGLGLQFLLWYDEGEERNRGNFPPRFSGRQFPNYSSELNVNALELEDSALYLCASSQYRGGGNQPQHFGDGTRLSIL.

The chain employs TRBV18 and TRBJ2-1; the D gene TCRdb calls, TRBD2, cannot be checked with no DNA. The CDR3 runs 16 residues. Germline loops: CDR1 KGHSH, CDR2 LQKENI. The CDR3 reads CASSLIAGAQFNEQFF. Full variable domain (rest looked up from reference TRBV18 and TRBJ2-1): NAGVMQNPRHLVRRRGQEARLRCSPMKGHSHVYWYRQLPEEGLKFMVYLQKENIIDESGMPKERFSAEFPKEGPSILRIQQVVRGDSAAYFCASSLIAGAQFNEQFFGPGTRLTVL.